What follows are 29 T cell receptor beta chains derived from one specimen sequenced in a study of T cells in Graves' hyperthyroidism and ophthalmopathy (dated by TCRdb to between 2018 and 2020). Receptor libraries were prepared by multiplex PCR. For sequencing, an Illumina HiSeq 2000 was employed. The TCR beta CDR3 regions were amplified from RNA transcripts. A first-round RT-PCR of the TCR CDR3 used the HTBI primer set with the Qiagen OneStep RT-PCR kit. TCRdb reran the public reads through fastp at Q25 and MiXCR, keeping productive beta chains. One record per CDR3 amino acid sequence lists the most common genes and DNA. Within this sample are 500,000 to 600,000 distinct CDR3 sequences, with approximately 16% of them counted one time only. The ten largest clones take up around 18% of the sample. Sequencing input: blood. The source is a woman under 30 with Graves' hyperthyroidism.

The V gene is TRBV4-1, the J gene TRBJ1-2; 10 bases line up with TRBD1. The germline V gene encodes CDR1 MGHRA and CDR2 YSYEKL. The CDR3 is 16 amino acids. V dropped 2 bases and J dropped 2; count of bases not matched to a gene: 5. CDR3 protein: CASSQLGQGKNYGYTF. The DNA for the CDR3 is TGCGCCAGCAGCCAACTGGGACAGGGGAAAAACTATGGCTACACCTTC.

This clonotype was counted ten times or more. DNA of the CDR3: TGCACCTTCTTAAGGGTCGGAGAGACCCAGTACTTC. It is translated as CTFLRVGETQYF. The chain combines TRBV20-1 with TRBJ2-5; the D is unclear. Germline CDR1 and CDR2: DFQATT and SNEGSKA (reference sequence). The CDR3 has 12 amino acids.

In this sample, this clonotype turned up many times. This chain links TRBV2 with TRBJ2-5; D is perhaps TRBD2 (6 bases). V lost 3 bases and J 4 bases, leaving 12 bases between the germline ends. Germline V lookup: CDR1 SNHLY, CDR2 FYNNEI. This CDR3 has 14 amino acids. Here the CDR3 DNA reads TGTGCCAGCAGTGATATGCGGGGACTAGAGACCCAGTACTTC. It yields the protein CASSDMRGLETQYF.

CDR3 residues: CASSRTADSYGYTF. CDR3 in DNA: TGTGCCAGCAGTAGGACAGCAGATAGCTATGGCTACACCTTC. The chain combines TRBV12-3 or TRBV12-4 with TRBJ1-2, with D possibly TRBD1 on 6 matching bases. The CDR3 consists of 14 residues. V lost 5 bases, J lost 4 bases, and 14 bases lay in between.

This clonotype was counted a few times. The rearrangement uses TRBV20-1 and TRBJ2-7; 15 nucleotides align to TRBD2. V lost 5 bases to trimming and J lost 6 bases; unmatched junction nucleotides: 11. Germline V gene sequence: CDR1 DFQATT, CDR2 SNEGSKA (reference sequence). The CDR3 sequence is 16 residues long. The CDR3, as DNA: TGCAGTGCTCCCGGGACAGGGGGACTAGCGGGGGGCGAGCAGTACTTC. Protein product: CSAPGTGGLAGGEQYF.

This clonotype appeared many times. This chain's CDR3 is CSARDWADNEQFF. The CDR3 DNA is TGCAGTGCTAGAGATTGGGCTGACAATGAGCAGTTCTTC. This sequence joins TRBV20-1 and TRBJ2-1; D is unclear. The CDR3 sequence is 13 residues long. Trimming stripped 0 bases from V and 5 bases from J, with 8 bases between. Germline values: CDR1 DFQATT, CDR2 SNEGSKA (reference sequence).

This clonotype was counted a few times. The chain recombines TRBV6-1 with TRBJ2-6; D may be TRBD2 (7 bases). The CDR3 runs 18 residues. Germline V gene data show CDR1 as MNHNS and CDR2 as SASEGT. With 6 bases removed from V and 0 bases from J, the gap between germline ends came to 18 bases. CDR3 loop: CASSGGLGGLSGANVLTF. CDR3 coding DNA: TGTGCCAGCAGCGGCGGACTAGGGGGTCTCTCTGGGGCCAACGTCCTGACTTTC.

This clonotype has more than one count but fewer than ten. The chain carries TRBV6-5 and TRBJ2-7, with D tentatively TRBD1 (5 bases). The CDR3 has 15 amino acids. Germline lookup yields CDR1 MNHEY and CDR2 SVGAGI. Trimming shortened V by 1 base and J by 3 bases, and 13 bases separated the two germline ends. The DNA for the CDR3 is TGTGCCAGCAGTTACTTGAGACAGCTCCTCTACGAGCAGTACTTC. This codes for CASSYLRQLLYEQYF.

V usage is TRBV29-1 and J usage is TRBJ1-2, with D tentatively TRBD1 (5 bases). The CDR3 length is 15 residues. V gave up 0 bases and J gave up 0 bases, with 11 bases separating them. Germline CDR1 SQVTM, CDR2 ANQGSEA. This chain's CDR3 is CSVEDSRGSNYGYTF. CDR3 DNA: TGCAGCGTTGAAGATTCCCGGGGCTCTAACTATGGCTACACCTTC.

This CDR3 reads CASSLALRGREQFF. The CDR3 nucleotides are TGTGCCAGCAGTTTAGCCCTGCGGGGCCGGGAGCAGTTCTTC. This rearrangement joins TRBV28 to TRBJ2-1; possible D gene TRBD2, 6 bases. CDR3 length: 14 amino acids. The germline V gene has CDR1 MDHEN and CDR2 SYDVKM. The germline V and J ends were trimmed by 2 bases and 10 bases, with 15 bases remaining between them.

The chain links TRBV24-1 to TRBJ2-5; D gene ambiguous. The CDR3 is 16 residues long. The germline gives CDR1 KGHDR, CDR2 SFDVKD. Trimming pared 3 bases from V and 1 base from J, leaving 14 bases between. The CDR3 loop reads CATSDPSSGPQETQYF. In nucleotides, the CDR3 is TGTGCCACCAGTGATCCCTCCTCGGGTCCCCAAGAGACCCAGTACTTC.

The chain employs TRBV11-2 and TRBJ1-1, with a weak D call TRBD1 (6 bases). The CDR3 sequence is 15 residues long. The ends were cut back, 3 bases at V and 2 bases at J, with 13 bases in the middle. Germline V gene sequence: CDR1 SGHAT, CDR2 FQNNGV. Here the CDR3 DNA reads TGTGCCAGCAGCTTGTTGCTGGGGGCTAACACTGAAGCTTTCTTT. This sequence encodes CASSLLLGANTEAFF.

The chain has TRBV12-3 or TRBV12-4 and TRBJ1-5, with 8 positions matching TRBD1. The CDR3 loop spans 16 amino acids. V lost 6 bases to trimming and J lost 3 bases; unmatched junction nucleotides: 10. DNA for the CDR3: TGTGCCAGCAGAATTTTCAGGGGGCCTTTCAATCAGCCCCAGCATTTT. Protein product: CASRIFRGPFNQPQHF.

With respect to this clonotype: Just one base apart from a much larger clone, this may be a read error. The genes are TRBV7-2 and TRBJ2-7; D not certain. The CDR3 is 12 amino acids. Germline CDR1 reads SGHTA; CDR2 reads FQGNSA. The CDR3 region has the DNA TGTGCCGGCAGCAGGTTTTCGGGCGAGCAGTACTTC. Amino acid sequence: CAGSRFSGEQYF.

As to this clonotype: One end of the junction does not line up with germline, which may come from a read error. The chain carries TRBV11-2 and TRBJ2-3; 8 nucleotides line up with TRBD2. Germline CDR1 SGHAT, CDR2 FQNNGV. There are 12 residues in the CDR3. DNA for the CDR3: TGTGCCAGCAGCTTCGGACTAGCCTACCCCCATTTT. As protein: CASSFGLAYPHF.

This chain uses TRBV7-9 with TRBJ1-4; 7 bases are a match to TRBD1. The length of the CDR3 is 15 residues. V lost 5 bases and J lost 5; bases outside the gene matches: 8. The V gene's germline CDR1 is SEHNR and CDR2 FQNEAQ (reference sequence). CDR3 nucleotide sequence: TGTGCCAGCAGCACCCGAGGGACAGAGAATGAAAAACTGTTTTTT. This codes for CASSTRGTENEKLFF.

This clonotype was counted at least ten times. The chain joins TRBV28 to TRBJ1-2; tentative D call: TRBD1 (6 bases). Germline-derived CDR1 and CDR2 are MDHEN and SYDVKM. The CDR3 loop spans 15 amino acids. V lost 0 bases and J 3 bases, leaving 11 bases between the germline ends. As DNA, the CDR3 is TGTGCCAGCAGTTTATGGGCAGGGGTCGACTATGGCTACACCTTC. It encodes CASSLWAGVDYGYTF.

In this sample, this clonotype turned up once. One end of the junction fails to match germline, which may point to a read error. The chain joins TRBV19 to TRBJ2-2; perhaps TRBD2 as D (6 bases). The CDR3 contains 16 residues. The germline V gene has CDR1 LNHDA and CDR2 SQIVND (reference sequence). CDR3 sequence: CASSMGQSFLTGGLFF. The CDR3 DNA sequence: TGTGCCAGTAGTATGGGCCAATCTTTCTTAACCGGGGGGCTGTTTTTT.

The V gene is TRBV11-1, the J gene TRBJ1-2; 9 bases line up with TRBD1. Germline loops: CDR1 SGHAT, CDR2 FQDESV (reference sequence). V dropped 0 bases and J dropped 8; count of bases not matched to a gene: 4. CDR3 length: 14 residues. CDR3 amino acids: CASSLAYGTGGYTF. CDR3 sequence (DNA): TGTGCCAGCAGCTTAGCGTATGGGACAGGGGGCTACACCTTC.

This clonotype was detected ten times or more. The chain has TRBV7-2 and TRBJ2-5; 12 bases agree with TRBD2. Germline V gene sequence: CDR1 SGHTA, CDR2 FQGNSA. This CDR3 is built from 15 residues. The ends lost 4 bases at V and 5 bases at J; junction bases unmatched: 5. The DNA for the CDR3 is TGTGCCAGCAGCTCTAGCGGGAGGGCCGGGGAGACCCAGTACTTC. This encodes CASSSSGRAGETQYF.

This clonotype was picked up many times. J is TRBJ1-1 and V is TRBV12-3 or TRBV12-4; 7 bases match TRBD1. The CDR3 covers 12 residues. Trimming at V came to 6 bases and at J to 4 bases, leaving 2 bases not matched to a gene. The CDR3 protein is CASRPGGTEAFF. The CDR3, as DNA: TGTGCCAGCAGGCCAGGGGGCACTGAAGCTTTCTTT.

The chain uses TRBV19 and TRBJ1-1; D is ambiguous. This CDR3 is 12 amino acids long. Germline lookup yields CDR1 LNHDA and CDR2 SQIVND (reference sequence). The V end lost 3 bases, the J end lost 8 bases, and 10 bases lay between the germline ends. DNA for the CDR3: TGTGCCAGTAGTATTAGGAGGGCCGAAGCTTTCTTT. It codes for CASSIRRAEAFF.

Comments on this clonotype: At one end the junction does not follow the germline gene, possibly because of a read error. The chain combines TRBV28 with TRBJ1-5, with 9 bases that match TRBD1. The CDR3 runs 16 residues. Germline-derived CDR1 and CDR2 are MDHEN and SYDVKM. The CDR3 nucleotides read TGTGCCAGCAGTTCATCGGACAGGGGTAGCAGTCAGCCCCAGCATTTT. Protein: CASSSSDRGSSQPQHF. Complete variable domain (other parts from reference TRBV28 and TRBJ1-5): DVKVTQSSRYLVKRTGEKVFLECVQDMDHENMFWYRQDPGLGLRLIYFSYDVKMKEKGDIPEGYSVSREKKERFSLILESASTNQTSMYLCASSSSDRGSSQPQHFGDGTRLSIL.

This clonotype was counted ten times or more. The chain employs TRBV28 and TRBJ2-3; D call uncertain. This CDR3 spans 11 amino acids. V lost 5 bases to trimming and J lost 7 bases, with 7 bases between them. Germline V lookup: CDR1 MDHEN, CDR2 SYDVKM. The CDR3: CASSPLYTQYF. The CDR3 DNA follows: TGTGCCAGCAGTCCGCTTTATACGCAGTATTTT.

This clonotype was detected only a few times. V is TRBV7-3 and J is TRBJ2-2; 8 positions match TRBD1. V trimming: 2 bases; J trimming: 6 bases; junction bases outside the gene matches: 2. Per the germline V gene, CDR1 is SGHTA and CDR2 is FQGTGA. The CDR3 has 14 residues. The CDR3 reads CASSLLQGAGELFF. DNA for the CDR3: TGTGCCAGCAGCTTACTACAGGGGGCCGGGGAGCTGTTTTTT.

The sample holds many counts of this clonotype. This rearrangement joins TRBV20-1 to TRBJ1-5, with TRBD1 matching over 7 bases. V lost 5 bases and J lost 3; bases outside the gene matches: 4. The CDR3 extends over 13 amino acids. Per the germline V gene, CDR1 is DFQATT and CDR2 is SNEGSKA (reference sequence). In nucleotides, the CDR3 is TGCAGTGCTCGACAGGGAAACAATCAGCCCCAGCATTTT. This encodes CSARQGNNQPQHF.

The table lists this clonotype with a few counts. The chain employs TRBV12-5 and TRBJ2-1, with D uncertain. The CDR3 has 13 amino acids. Trimming took 6 bases from V and 3 from J, leaving 9 bases between them. CDR1 is LGHNT and CDR2 is FRNRAP in the germline V gene. CDR3 in amino acids: CASGSLDYNEQFF. CDR3 nucleotides: TGTGCTAGTGGCTCTCTAGACTACAATGAGCAGTTCTTC.

The chain joins TRBV15 to TRBJ2-5; 9 nucleotides line up with TRBD2. There are 17 residues in the CDR3. Germline V gene lookup returns CDR1 LNHNV and CDR2 YYDKDF (reference sequence). After removal of 2 bases from V and 1 base from J, the junction contained 8 bases not matched to a gene. CDR3 loop: CATSRTGSGRSQETQYF. CDR3 bases: TGTGCCACCAGCAGAACGGGGAGCGGGAGGAGCCAAGAGACCCAGTACTTC.

The sample holds a few counts of this clonotype. This chain connects TRBV10-2 to TRBJ2-3; D not certain. The CDR3 extends over 12 amino acids. V gave up 2 bases and J gave up 5 bases, with 5 bases separating them. CDR1 WSHSY and CDR2 SAAADI come from the germline V gene. The CDR3 DNA follows: TGCGCCAGCAGTGAGAACAGAGATACGCAGTATTTT. Translating gives CASSENRDTQYF.